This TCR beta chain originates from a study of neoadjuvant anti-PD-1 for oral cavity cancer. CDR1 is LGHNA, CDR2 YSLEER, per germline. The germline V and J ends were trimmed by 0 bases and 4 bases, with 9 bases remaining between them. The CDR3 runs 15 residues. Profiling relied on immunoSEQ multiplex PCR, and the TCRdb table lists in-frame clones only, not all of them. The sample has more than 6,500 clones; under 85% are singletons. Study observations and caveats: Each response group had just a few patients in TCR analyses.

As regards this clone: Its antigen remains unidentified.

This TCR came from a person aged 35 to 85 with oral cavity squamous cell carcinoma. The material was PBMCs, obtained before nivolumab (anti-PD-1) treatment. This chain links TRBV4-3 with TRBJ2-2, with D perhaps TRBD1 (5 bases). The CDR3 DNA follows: TGCGCCAGCAGCCAAGAGGTCAGGGCCACCGGGGAGCTGTTTTTT. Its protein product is CASSQEVRATGELFF.